Sequencing of this T cell receptor (beta chain) was carried out in a study of blood T cell repertoires in COVID-19. This CDR3 region has 14 residues. Germline loops: CDR1 LGHNA, CDR2 YNFKEQ. V lost 0 bases, J lost 4 bases, and 9 bases lay in between. In Cohort 3, a recovered donor had either two negative PCRs, clearance, or symptom resolution. TCRdb's table, derived via immunoSEQ multiplex PCR, lists solely in-frame clones and lacks some. The repertoire holds roughly 340,000 clones, with 85% to 90% as singletons. This receptor was taken from a man between 18 and 35 years old who had recovered from COVID-19. The sequencing sample was made of PBMCs or T cells enriched from blood (not recorded which). The V and J genes are TRBV4-2 and TRBJ2-5; D ambiguous. The chain's CDR3 is CASSQDRTLETQYF. In DNA, the CDR3 is TGTGCCAGCAGCCAAGATCGCACTCTAGAGACCCAGTACTTC.